This TCR beta chain was profiled in a study of neoadjuvant anti-PD-1 for oral cavity cancer. Blood libraries mostly used approximately 450 ng genomic DNA, six replicates each. Using immunoSEQ multiplex PCR, the repertoire was profiled, and TCRdb retains in-frame clones only, with some absent. Altogether 11,000 to 15,000 clones are present, nearly 75% being singletons, with the ten largest covering about 2.1%. This CDR3 contains 12 residues. The ends were cut back, 1 base at V and 4 bases at J, with 4 bases in the middle. Germline CDR1 and CDR2: SGHVS and FNYEAQ. The time point denotes: after neoadjuvant nivolumab, at surgical resection. Patients had HPV-negative, locally advanced oral cavity squamous cell carcinoma.

The sequencing here drew on PBMCs, taken after nivolumab (anti-PD-1) treatment. This chain connects TRBV7-6 to TRBJ2-5; D gene ambiguous. This clonotype was obtained from a person aged 40-85 years with oral cavity squamous cell carcinoma. The DNA of the CDR3 is TGTGCCAGCAGCTTAGATCGAGAGACCCAGTACTTC. Its translation: CASSLDRETQYF.